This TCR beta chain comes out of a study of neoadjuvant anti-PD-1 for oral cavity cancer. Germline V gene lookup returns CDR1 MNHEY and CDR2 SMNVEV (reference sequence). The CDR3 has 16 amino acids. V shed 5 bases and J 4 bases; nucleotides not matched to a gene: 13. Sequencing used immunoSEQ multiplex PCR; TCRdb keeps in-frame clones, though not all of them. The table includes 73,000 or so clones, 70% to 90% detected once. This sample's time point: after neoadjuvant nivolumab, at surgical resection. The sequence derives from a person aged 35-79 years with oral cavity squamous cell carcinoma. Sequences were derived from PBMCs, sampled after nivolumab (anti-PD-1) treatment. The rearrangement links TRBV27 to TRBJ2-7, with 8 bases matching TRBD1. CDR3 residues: CASSLGGQGGRYEQYF. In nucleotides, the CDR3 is TGTGCCAGCAGTCTAGGCGGACAGGGCGGTCGATACGAGCAGTACTTC.